These 8 T cell receptor beta chains came from one sample sequenced in a study of blood T cell repertoires in COVID-19. Profiling relied on immunoSEQ multiplex PCR, and the TCRdb table lists in-frame clones only, not all of them. The sample contains tens of thousands of clones, around 82% of which appear only once. The sequencing sample was made of peripheral blood. The receptors were sampled from a human donor in a cohort sampled during active COVID-19.

This clone was seen only a few times. The rearrangement links TRBV27 to TRBJ1-2, with D possibly TRBD1 on 5 matching bases. CDR1 MNHEY and CDR2 SMNVEV come from the germline V gene (reference sequence). The CDR3 length is 14 residues. Trimming took off 5 bases at V and 5 bases at J, with 15 bases between the two ends. The CDR3 region is CASSDLGEGYGYTF. The CDR3 nucleotides read TGTGCCAGCAGTGACCTAGGGGAGGGATATGGCTACACCTTC.

The table lists this clone with a count of one. This chain joins TRBV7-9 and TRBJ2-7; 8 nucleotides match TRBD1. The ends lost 3 bases at V and 5 bases at J; junction bases unmatched: 9. The CDR3 has 15 residues. CDR1 and CDR2 from the germline V gene are SEHNR and FQNEAQ (reference sequence). The DNA for the CDR3 is TGTGCCAGCAGCTTGACACAGGGGGTTGTCCACGAGCAGTACTTC. Its translation is CASSLTQGVVHEQYF.

V and J are TRBV7-2 and TRBJ1-4; no firm D call. The CDR3 is made up of 15 amino acids. Germline CDR1 and CDR2: SGHTA and FQGNSA. Trimming shortened V by 1 base and J by 5 bases, and 11 bases separated the two germline ends. Here the CDR3 reads CASSLVRGLNEKLFF. In DNA form, the CDR3 reads TGTGCCAGCAGCTTAGTGCGCGGTCTCAATGAAAAACTGTTTTTT.

V is TRBV29-1 and J is TRBJ1-1; TRBD1 is a possible D gene (6 bases). CDR1 SQVTM and CDR2 ANQGSEA come from the germline V gene. Trimming shortened V by 5 bases and J by 5 bases, and 12 bases separated the two germline ends. This CDR3 region has 12 residues. CDR3 amino acids: CSVSRGGTEAFF. CDR3 sequence (DNA): TGCAGCGTTTCCAGGGGTGGGACTGAAGCTTTCTTT. The variable domain in full, completed from reference TRBV29-1 and TRBJ1-1, reads SAVISQKPSRDICQRGTSLTIQCQVDSQVTMMFWYRQQPGQSLTLIATANQGSEATYESGFVIDKFPISRPNLTFSTLTVSNMSPEDSSIYLCSVSRGGTEAFFGQGTRLTVV.

This rearrangement joins TRBV23-1 to TRBJ1-1, with D perhaps TRBD1 (6 bases). TRBV23-1 falls under the ORF class, with uncertain function. CDR3 length equals 17 residues. V dropped 2 bases and J dropped 5 bases, with 21 bases sitting between them. The CDR3 DNA sequence: TGCGCCAGCAGTCAAGCGTGTGGGGGGGGCCGGAGGACTGAAGCTTTCTTT. Translating gives CASSQACGGGRRTEAFF.

The CDR3 nucleotides read TGTGCCAGCAGCCACCAAGGTGGGACGGGGGTACGAACCCTCCAGTACTTC. Translation: CASSHQGGTGVRTLQYF. This chain links TRBV5-6 with TRBJ2-7, with TRBD2 as a possible D gene (6 bases). Germline loops: CDR1 SGHDT, CDR2 YYEEEE. Trimming shortened V by 4 bases and J by 10 bases, and 30 bases separated the two germline ends. This CDR3 has 17 amino acids.

The chain joins TRBV7-2 to TRBJ2-1; TRBD1 matches 8 bases. This CDR3 is built from 15 residues. Germline V gene lookup returns CDR1 SGHTA and CDR2 FQGNSA. After removal of 7 bases from V and 6 bases from J, the junction contained 11 bases not matched to a gene. CDR3 residues: CASIPGTGAVNEQFF. DNA for the CDR3: TGTGCCAGCATCCCCGGGACAGGAGCAGTCAATGAGCAGTTCTTC.

V gene TRBV6-2 or TRBV6-3 combines with J gene TRBJ1-1, with D maybe TRBD1 (5 bases). This CDR3 comprises 15 residues. Germline V lookup: CDR1 MNHEY, CDR2 SVGEGT. The V end lost 0 bases, the J end lost 4 bases, and 12 bases lay between the germline ends. For the CDR3, the DNA is TGTGCCAGCAGTTACTCGGTCCAGGGTGGCACTGAAGCTTTCTTT. Translating it yields CASSYSVQGGTEAFF.